This T cell receptor beta chain was recovered during a study of shared clonotypes between healthy human individuals. Germline V gene lookup returns CDR1 MGHRA and CDR2 YSYEKL. V lost 3 bases to trimming and J lost 10 bases, with 18 bases between them. The CDR3 consists of 15 residues. Points from the study as a whole: Compared with clonotypes that all four donors shared, non-shared clonotypes had lower generation probabilities. Naive subsets generally had larger estimated richness than memory subsets.

Comment on this clone: Its specificity is unknown. A much larger clone sits a single nucleotide away, making a read error possible.

The method was immunoSEQ multiplex PCR; TCRdb's version includes in-frame clones alone and lacks a portion of them. Counted here are roughly 1,000,000 clones, 75% to 80% occurring once; the ten biggest clones make up roughly 0.57%. This clonotype originated in a man between 18 and 35 years old in good health. Some clones in this sample may be carry-over from other donors' samples. The sequenced sample consisted of memory CD4+ T cells from PBMCs. Regarding subset: CD45RA-negative fraction. The V call is TRBV4-1, the J call TRBJ1-4; D unresolved. For the CDR3, the DNA is TGCGCCAGCAGCCATGTTCCAGGTGATGCGGGAAAACTGTTTTTT. Amino acids: CASSHVPGDAGKLFF.